The 22 T cell receptor beta chains given below trace back to one sample, sequenced in a study of long-term antiretroviral therapy in people with HIV. Sequencing relied on immunoSEQ assay v3.0, run at survey level. This table comes from immunoSEQ multiplex PCR, and its TCRdb copy is limited to in-frame clones, with some not included. The data hold 15,000 to 20,000 clones, with almost 80% observed a single time. Sample: unsorted PBMCs, taken 2.3 years after starting antiretroviral therapy. The receptors were sampled from a woman aged 40 to 49 with HIV.

J is TRBJ2-7 and V is TRBV6-5, with D possibly matching TRBD2 (5 bases). The CDR3 has 14 residues. The V gene lost 7 bases and the J gene lost 5 bases, with 18 bases spanning the gap. CDR1 and CDR2 from the germline V gene are MNHEY and SVGAGI. The CDR3 region has the DNA TGTGCCAGCACTAATCCGGGGTACCCCCACGAGCAGTACTTC. Protein product: CASTNPGYPHEQYF.

In this sample, this clone turned up once. The gene calls are TRBV5-4 and TRBJ1-2, with a weak D call TRBD1 (6 bases). The CDR3 is 15 residues long. Trimming removed 4 bases at V and 0 bases at J, with 13 bases between. CDR1 and CDR2 from the germline V gene are SGHNT and YYREEE (reference sequence). CDR3 in amino acids: CASSTPDRPNYGYTF. DNA of the CDR3: TGTGCCAGCAGCACCCCGGACAGACCTAACTATGGCTACACCTTC.

This clone has a single count. This chain uses TRBV6-1 with TRBJ1-4; weak D call: TRBD1 (5 bases). V lost 1 base to trimming and J lost 8 bases, with 14 bases between them. This CDR3 region has 15 residues. Germline CDR1 and CDR2: MNHNS and SASEGT. In DNA form, the CDR3 reads TGTGCCAGCAGTGAAGGTTGGCAGGGCGCGGAAAAACTGTTTTTT. As protein: CASSEGWQGAEKLFF.

The genes are TRBV5-1 and TRBJ2-3; 13 bases map to TRBD2. Losses at the gene ends were 4 bases for V and 3 bases for J; bases not matched to a gene: 5. The germline CDR1 and CDR2 sequences are SGHRS and YFSETQ. The CDR3 runs 16 residues. CDR3 coding DNA: TGCGCCAGCAGCCCACTAGCGGGGGGGGCTACAGATACGCAGTATTTT. This encodes CASSPLAGGATDTQYF. The whole variable domain, filled in from reference TRBV5-1 and TRBJ2-3, reads KAGVTQTPRYLIKTRGQQVTLSCSPISGHRSVSWYQQTPGQGLQFLFEYFSETQRNKGNFPGRFSGRQFSNSRSEMNVSTLELGDSALYLCASSPLAGGATDTQYFGPGTRLTVL.

V gene TRBV11-2 combines with J gene TRBJ2-1, with TRBD1 matching over 7 bases. V dropped 3 bases and J dropped 0; count of bases not matched to a gene: 2. Germline V gives CDR1 SGHAT, CDR2 FQNNGV. This CDR3 has 15 amino acids. This CDR3 is CASSFSGGSYNEQFF. The CDR3 DNA is TGTGCCAGCAGCTTCTCAGGGGGCTCCTACAATGAGCAGTTCTTC.

The rearrangement joins TRBV29-1 to TRBJ1-1; unclear D gene. Trimming pared 7 bases from V and 0 bases from J, leaving 6 bases between. This CDR3 has 11 amino acids. The germline V gene has CDR1 SQVTM and CDR2 ANQGSEA. The CDR3 DNA reads TGCAGCGGTTACATGAACACTGAAGCTTTCTTT. Translating it yields CSGYMNTEAFF.

The J gene is TRBJ2-7, the V gene TRBV5-1, with TRBD2 matching 10 bases. The CDR3 spans 13 residues. Unmatched junction bases numbered 7, after V lost 6 bases and J lost 7 bases. The germline V gene encodes CDR1 SGHRS and CDR2 YFSETQ. CDR3 DNA sequence: TGCGCCAGCAACCCAAGCGGGGGGGCTGAGCAGTACTTC. The encoded protein is CASNPSGGAEQYF. The full variable domain, rest sourced from reference TRBV5-1 and TRBJ2-7, is KAGVTQTPRYLIKTRGQQVTLSCSPISGHRSVSWYQQTPGQGLQFLFEYFSETQRNKGNFPGRFSGRQFSNSRSEMNVSTLELGDSALYLCASNPSGGAEQYFGPGTRLTVT.

This chain joins TRBV19 and TRBJ1-2; no firm D call. This CDR3 has 14 residues. Trimming pared 3 bases from V and 3 bases from J, leaving 11 bases between. Germline V gene sequence: CDR1 LNHDA, CDR2 SQIVND (reference sequence). The CDR3 is CASSIGRFDYGYTF. The DNA of the CDR3 is TGTGCCAGTAGTATCGGCAGATTCGACTATGGCTACACCTTC.

The V call is TRBV28, the J call TRBJ2-7; perhaps TRBD2 as D (6 bases). The V end was cut by 4 bases, the J end by 0 bases, with 13 bases between. CDR3 length: 15 amino acids. From germline, CDR1 is MDHEN and CDR2 SYDVKM. The CDR3 DNA reads as TGTGCCAGCAGTTACCCAGGCGGGGACTCCTACGAGCAGTACTTC. It is translated as CASSYPGGDSYEQYF.

The chain uses TRBV7-9 and TRBJ2-1, with a weak D call TRBD2 (5 bases). The CDR3 loop spans 15 amino acids. V lost 1 base to trimming and J lost 0 bases, with 7 bases between them. Germline V gene sequence: CDR1 SEHNR, CDR2 FQNEAQ (reference sequence). CDR3 amino acids: CASSLGSGSYNEQFF. In nucleotides, the CDR3 is TGTGCCAGCAGCTTAGGAAGCGGCTCCTACAATGAGCAGTTCTTC.

This clone was counted only a few times. V usage is TRBV4-2 and J usage is TRBJ2-7, with D possibly TRBD2 on 6 matching bases. V was trimmed by 1 base and J by 3 bases, leaving 7 bases between them. This CDR3 is 13 amino acids long. CDR1 and CDR2 (germline): LGHNA, YNFKEQ. DNA for the CDR3: TGTGCCAGCAGCCAAGGTAGCGGCTACGAGCAGTACTTC. Translated, it gives CASSQGSGYEQYF.

CDR3 in amino acids: CASKGTGDYEQYF. The CDR3 bases are TGTGCCAGTAAGGGGACAGGGGACTACGAGCAGTACTTC. This rearrangement joins TRBV19 to TRBJ2-7; 10 positions agree with TRBD1. The germline V gene has CDR1 LNHDA and CDR2 SQIVND (reference sequence). After removal of 7 bases from V and 3 bases from J, the junction contained 3 bases not matched to a gene. This CDR3 is built from 13 residues. The complete variable domain, with remaining parts taken from reference TRBV19 and TRBJ2-7, reads DGGITQSPKYLFRKEGQNVTLSCEQNLNHDAMYWYRQDPGQGLRLIYYSQIVNDFQKGDIAEGYSVSREKKESFPLTVTSAQKNPTAFYLCASKGTGDYEQYFGPGTRLTVT.

The chain uses TRBV11-2 and TRBJ2-2; TRBD1 matches 9 bases. V was clipped by 5 bases and J by 4 bases; unmatched bases: 17. Germline assignment: CDR1 SGHAT and CDR2 FQNNGV. CDR3 length equals 19 residues. CDR3 in DNA: TGTGCCAGCAGCCCAAGTCGGTTCGGGGGACAGGGAATCACCGGGGAGCTGTTTTTT. Amino acids: CASSPSRFGGQGITGELFF.

This chain connects TRBV7-9 to TRBJ2-2, with D hard to call. The CDR3 loop spans 13 amino acids. Germline CDR1 is SEHNR and CDR2 is FQNEAQ (reference sequence). The ends were cut back, 5 bases at V and 5 bases at J, with 9 bases in the middle. The CDR3 region is CASSPVGTGELFF. CDR3 nucleotide sequence: TGTGCCAGCAGCCCGGTGGGGACCGGGGAGCTGTTTTTT.

The chain carries TRBV21-1 and TRBJ2-7; TRBD2 reflects the table's D call only, with no check against the DNA. TRBV21-1 is recorded as a pseudogene. The CDR3 is made up of 12 amino acids. As DNA, the CDR3 is TGTGCCAGCAGCTCGGTTCCCTACGAGCAGTACTTC. Its protein product is CASSSVPYEQYF.

This chain connects TRBV19 to TRBJ1-5, with 7 bases fitting TRBD1. Trimming cost V 6 bases and J 3 bases; bases outside gene matches: 8. This CDR3 is 15 amino acids long. CDR1 and CDR2 (germline): LNHDA, SQIVND (reference sequence). CDR3 coding DNA: TGTGCCAGTAGCCTCCGGGACAGAAACAATCAGCCCCAGCATTTT. Residues: CASSLRDRNNQPQHF. The variable domain in full, with the rest retrieved from reference TRBV19 and TRBJ1-5, is DGGITQSPKYLFRKEGQNVTLSCEQNLNHDAMYWYRQDPGQGLRLIYYSQIVNDFQKGDIAEGYSVSREKKESFPLTVTSAQKNPTAFYLCASSLRDRNNQPQHFGDGTRLSIL.

The chain links TRBV19 to TRBJ1-1; 7 nucleotides agree with TRBD1. This CDR3 contains 14 residues. Germline assignment: CDR1 LNHDA and CDR2 SQIVND (reference sequence). With 4 bases clipped from V and 3 bases from J, the junction kept 5 bases outside the gene matches. CDR3 bases: TGTGCCAGTAGTAAGGACAGGACGTACACTGAAGCTTTCTTT. This encodes CASSKDRTYTEAFF.

V is TRBV28 and J is TRBJ2-7; TRBD2 matches at 9 bases. The CDR3 sequence is 15 residues long. Unmatched junction bases numbered 12, after V lost 2 bases and J lost 10 bases. The germline V gene has CDR1 MDHEN and CDR2 SYDVKM. CDR3 in amino acids: CASSLTTAGGVSQYF. For the CDR3, the DNA is TGTGCCAGCAGTTTAACCACAGCGGGAGGCGTATCCCAGTACTTC.

Only a few counts were recorded for this clone. This rearrangement joins TRBV11-3 to TRBJ2-7; D may be TRBD1 (6 bases). The germline V gene has CDR1 SGHNT and CDR2 YENEEA. The germline V and J ends were trimmed by 3 bases and 5 bases, with 11 bases remaining between them. The CDR3 extends over 13 amino acids. The CDR3 DNA reads TGTGCCAGCAGCTTTCAGGGGTTGGACGAGCAGTACTTC. Amino acids: CASSFQGLDEQYF. The full variable domain, with the rest looked up from reference TRBV11-3 and TRBJ2-7, is EAGVVQSPRYKIIEKKQPVAFWCNPISGHNTLYWYLQNLGQGPELLIRYENEEAVDDSQLPKDRFSAERLKGVDSTLKIQPAELGDSAVYLCASSFQGLDEQYFGPGTRLTVT.

This clone was observed a handful of times. V and J are TRBV7-6 and TRBJ2-1; 10 bases are a match to TRBD1. CDR1 SGHVS and CDR2 FNYEAQ come from the germline V gene. J was trimmed by 5 bases and V by 2 bases; bases with no gene match: 3. The CDR3 spans 15 residues. The CDR3: CASSLWGTGDNEQFF. The CDR3 DNA sequence: TGTGCCAGCAGCTTATGGGGGACAGGGGACAATGAGCAGTTCTTC.

This chain links TRBV11-3 with TRBJ2-3; D gene uncertain. Germline CDR1 and CDR2: SGHNT and YENEEA. The length of the CDR3 is 15 residues. Trimming shortened V by 2 bases and J by 2 bases, and 11 bases separated the two germline ends. As DNA, the CDR3 is TGTGCCAGCAGCTTAACCATTTCGCCCACAGATACGCAGTATTTT. This codes for CASSLTISPTDTQYF.

The chain recombines TRBV19 with TRBJ1-5; D remains unclear. V was pared by 5 bases and J by 4 bases, with 6 bases between. This CDR3 is 12 amino acids long. Germline CDR1 is LNHDA and CDR2 is SQIVND (reference sequence). In DNA form, the CDR3 reads TGTGCCAGTAGTGTAGGGAATCAGCCCCAGCATTTT. Amino acid sequence: CASSVGNQPQHF.